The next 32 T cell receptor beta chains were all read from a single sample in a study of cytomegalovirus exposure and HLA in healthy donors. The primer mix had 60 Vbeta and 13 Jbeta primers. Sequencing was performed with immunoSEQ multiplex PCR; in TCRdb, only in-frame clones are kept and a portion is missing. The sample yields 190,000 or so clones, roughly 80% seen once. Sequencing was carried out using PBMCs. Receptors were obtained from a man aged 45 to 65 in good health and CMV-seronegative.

In DNA, the CDR3 is TGTGCCAGCAGTAGACAGGGAATGAATGGCTACACCTTC. Its protein product is CASSRQGMNGYTF. J is TRBJ1-2 and V is TRBV6-5; 7 bases map to TRBD1. Germline V CDR1 and CDR2: MNHEY, SVGAGI. This CDR3 region has 13 residues. The V gene end was trimmed by 5 bases and the J gene end by 6 bases; junction bases not matched to a gene: 6.

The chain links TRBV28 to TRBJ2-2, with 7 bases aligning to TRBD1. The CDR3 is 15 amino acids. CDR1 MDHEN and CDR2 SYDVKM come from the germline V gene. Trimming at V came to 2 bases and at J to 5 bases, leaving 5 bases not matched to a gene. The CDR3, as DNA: TGTGCCAGCAGTTTAGAGACAGGGAAGACCGGGGAGCTGTTTTTT. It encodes CASSLETGKTGELFF.

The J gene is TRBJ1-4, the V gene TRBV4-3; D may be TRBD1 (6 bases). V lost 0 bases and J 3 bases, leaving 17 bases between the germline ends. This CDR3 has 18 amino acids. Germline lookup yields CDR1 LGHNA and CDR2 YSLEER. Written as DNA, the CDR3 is TGCGCCAGCAGCCAAGATCCCAGGGGAAGTAAGGCTAATGAAAAACTGTTTTTT. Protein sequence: CASSQDPRGSKANEKLFF.

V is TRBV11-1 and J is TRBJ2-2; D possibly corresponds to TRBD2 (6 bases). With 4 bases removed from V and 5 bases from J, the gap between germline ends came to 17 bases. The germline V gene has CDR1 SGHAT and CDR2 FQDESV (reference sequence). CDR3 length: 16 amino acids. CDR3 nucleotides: TGTGCCAGCAGCTACGGGGGATGGAGAGATACCGGGGAGCTGTTTTTT. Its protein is CASSYGGWRDTGELFF.

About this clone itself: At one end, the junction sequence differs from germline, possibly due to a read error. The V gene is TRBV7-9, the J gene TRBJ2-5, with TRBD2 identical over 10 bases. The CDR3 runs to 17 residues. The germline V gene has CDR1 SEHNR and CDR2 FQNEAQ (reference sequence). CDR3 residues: CSSSSASGGDLAETQYF. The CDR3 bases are TGTTCCAGCAGCTCCGCTAGCGGGGGAGATTTGGCAGAGACCCAGTACTTC.

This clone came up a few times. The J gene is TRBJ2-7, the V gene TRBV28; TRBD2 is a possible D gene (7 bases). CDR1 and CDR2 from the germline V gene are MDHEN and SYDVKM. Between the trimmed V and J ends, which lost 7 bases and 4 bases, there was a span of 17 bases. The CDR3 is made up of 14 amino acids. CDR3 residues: CASMVQGRGYEQYF. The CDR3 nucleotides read TGTGCCAGCATGGTTCAGGGGAGGGGGTACGAGCAGTACTTC.

CDR3 region: CASNPDSQETQYF. The CDR3, as DNA: TGCGCCAGCAACCCGGACAGCCAAGAGACCCAGTACTTC. The rearrangement links TRBV5-1 to TRBJ2-5, with D perhaps matching TRBD1 (6 bases). Trimming cost V 6 bases and J 1 base, with 10 bases left between them. CDR1 SGHRS and CDR2 YFSETQ come from the germline V gene. The CDR3 totals 13 residues. Combining the CDR3 with reference TRBV5-1 and TRBJ2-5 gives the whole variable domain KAGVTQTPRYLIKTRGQQVTLSCSPISGHRSVSWYQQTPGQGLQFLFEYFSETQRNKGNFPGRFSGRQFSNSRSEMNVSTLELGDSALYLCASNPDSQETQYFGPGTRLLVL.

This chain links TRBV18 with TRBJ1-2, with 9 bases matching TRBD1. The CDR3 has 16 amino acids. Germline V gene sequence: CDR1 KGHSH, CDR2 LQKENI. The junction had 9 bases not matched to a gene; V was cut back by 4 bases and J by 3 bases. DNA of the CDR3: TGTGCCAGCTCACTAGCCCGGGGACAGGGCGACTATGGCTACACCTTC. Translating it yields CASSLARGQGDYGYTF.

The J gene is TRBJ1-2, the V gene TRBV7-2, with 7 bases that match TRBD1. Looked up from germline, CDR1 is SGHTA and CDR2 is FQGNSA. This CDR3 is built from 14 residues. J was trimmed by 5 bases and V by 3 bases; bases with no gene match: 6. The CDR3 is CASSFLTGQYGYTF. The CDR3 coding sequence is TGTGCCAGCAGCTTCCTGACAGGGCAGTATGGCTACACCTTC.

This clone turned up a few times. In nucleotides, the CDR3 is TGTGCCAGCAGAGGGAGCGCGAACACCGGGGAGCTGTTTTTT. As protein: CASRGSANTGELFF. The chain combines TRBV6-1 with TRBJ2-2; weak D call: TRBD2 (5 bases). CDR1 and CDR2 (germline): MNHNS, SASEGT. The CDR3 is 14 amino acids. With 6 bases removed from V and 0 bases from J, the gap between germline ends came to 8 bases.

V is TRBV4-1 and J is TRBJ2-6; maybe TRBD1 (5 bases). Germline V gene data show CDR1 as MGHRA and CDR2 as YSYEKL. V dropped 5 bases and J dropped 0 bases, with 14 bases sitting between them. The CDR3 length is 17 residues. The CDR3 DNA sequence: TGCGCCAGCAGCTCCACACGACAGACCTCTGGGGCCAACGTCCTGACTTTC. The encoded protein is CASSSTRQTSGANVLTF.

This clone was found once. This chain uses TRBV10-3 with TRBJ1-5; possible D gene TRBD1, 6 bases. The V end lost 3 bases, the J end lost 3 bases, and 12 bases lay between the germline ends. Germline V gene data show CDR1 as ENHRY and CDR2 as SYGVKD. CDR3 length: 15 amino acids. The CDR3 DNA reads TGTGCCATCAGTGATCAGGGGAAGGTCAATCAGCCCCAGCATTTT. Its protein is CAISDQGKVNQPQHF.

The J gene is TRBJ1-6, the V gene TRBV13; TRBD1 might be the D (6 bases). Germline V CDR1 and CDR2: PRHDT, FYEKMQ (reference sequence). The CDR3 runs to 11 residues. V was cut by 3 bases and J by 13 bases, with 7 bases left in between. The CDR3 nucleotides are TGTGCCAGCAGCTTGAGGGGGCCCCTCCACTTT. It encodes CASSLRGPLHF.

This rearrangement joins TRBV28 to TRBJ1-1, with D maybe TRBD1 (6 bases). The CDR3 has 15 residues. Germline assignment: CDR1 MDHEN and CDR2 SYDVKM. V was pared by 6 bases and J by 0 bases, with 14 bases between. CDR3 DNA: TGTGCCAGCAGGCCTTCGGACAGATTGAACACTGAAGCTTTCTTT. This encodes CASRPSDRLNTEAFF.

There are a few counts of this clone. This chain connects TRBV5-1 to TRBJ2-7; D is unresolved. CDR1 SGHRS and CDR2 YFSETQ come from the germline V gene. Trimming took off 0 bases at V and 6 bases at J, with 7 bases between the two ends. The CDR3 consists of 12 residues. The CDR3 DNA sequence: TGCGCCAGCAGCTTGGCTTTCCGCGAGCAGTACTTC. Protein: CASSLAFREQYF.

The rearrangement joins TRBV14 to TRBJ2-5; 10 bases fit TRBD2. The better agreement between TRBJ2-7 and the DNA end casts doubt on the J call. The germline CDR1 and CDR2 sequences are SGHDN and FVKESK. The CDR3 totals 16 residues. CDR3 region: CASSRYLAGEIYEQYF. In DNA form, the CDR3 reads TGTGCCAGCAGCCGCTATCTAGCGGGGGAGATCTACGAGCAGTACTTC.

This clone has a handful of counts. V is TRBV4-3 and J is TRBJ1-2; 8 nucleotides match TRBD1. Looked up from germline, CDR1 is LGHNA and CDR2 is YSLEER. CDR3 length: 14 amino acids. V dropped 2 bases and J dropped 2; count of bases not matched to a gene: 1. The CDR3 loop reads CASSQTGGNYGYTF. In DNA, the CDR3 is TGCGCCAGCAGCCAAACAGGGGGGAACTATGGCTACACCTTC.

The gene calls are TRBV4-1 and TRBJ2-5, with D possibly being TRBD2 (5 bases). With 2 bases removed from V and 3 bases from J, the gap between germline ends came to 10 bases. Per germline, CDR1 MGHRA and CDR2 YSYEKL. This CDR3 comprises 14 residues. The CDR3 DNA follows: TGCGCCAGCAGCCAATTTACGACTAAAGAGACCCAGTACTTC. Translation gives CASSQFTTKETQYF.

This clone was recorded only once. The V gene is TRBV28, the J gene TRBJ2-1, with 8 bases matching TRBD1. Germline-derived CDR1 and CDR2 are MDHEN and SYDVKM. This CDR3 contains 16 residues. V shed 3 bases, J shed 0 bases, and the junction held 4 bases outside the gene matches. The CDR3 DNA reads TGTGCCAGCAGTTTGGCTACAGGGGGCTCCTACAATGAGCAGTTCTTC. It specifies CASSLATGGSYNEQFF.

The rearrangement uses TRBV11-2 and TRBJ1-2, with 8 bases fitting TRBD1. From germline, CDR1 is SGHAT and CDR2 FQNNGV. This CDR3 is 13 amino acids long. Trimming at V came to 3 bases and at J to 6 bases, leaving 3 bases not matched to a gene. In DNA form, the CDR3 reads TGTGCCAGCAGCTTGGACAGGGAACATGGCTACACCTTC. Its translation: CASSLDREHGYTF.

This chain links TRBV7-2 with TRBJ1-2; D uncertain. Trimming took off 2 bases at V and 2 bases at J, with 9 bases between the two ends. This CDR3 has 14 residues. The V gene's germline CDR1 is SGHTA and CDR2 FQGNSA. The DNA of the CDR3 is TGTGCCAGCAGCTTACGGGGAGAGAACTATGGCTACACCTTC. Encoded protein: CASSLRGENYGYTF.

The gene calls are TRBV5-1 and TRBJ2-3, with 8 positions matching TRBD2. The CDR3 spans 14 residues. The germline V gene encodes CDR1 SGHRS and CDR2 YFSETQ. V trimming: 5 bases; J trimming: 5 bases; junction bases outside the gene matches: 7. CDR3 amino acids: CASRNPGGLDTQYF. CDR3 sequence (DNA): TGCGCCAGCAGAAACCCGGGGGGGTTAGATACGCAGTATTTT.

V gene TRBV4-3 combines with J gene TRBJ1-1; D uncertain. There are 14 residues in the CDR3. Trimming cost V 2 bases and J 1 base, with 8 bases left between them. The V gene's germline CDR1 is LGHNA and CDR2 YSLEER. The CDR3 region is CASSQQVGNTEAFF. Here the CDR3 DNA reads TGCGCCAGCAGCCAACAAGTCGGGAACACTGAAGCTTTCTTT.

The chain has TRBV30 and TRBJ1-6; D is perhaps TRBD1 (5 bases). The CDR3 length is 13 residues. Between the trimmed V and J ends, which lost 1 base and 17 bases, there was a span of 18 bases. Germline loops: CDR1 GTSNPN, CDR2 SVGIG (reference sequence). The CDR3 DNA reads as TGTGCCTGGAGTGACCCCGGGCCCAGGGAATTCCACTTT. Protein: CAWSDPGPREFHF.

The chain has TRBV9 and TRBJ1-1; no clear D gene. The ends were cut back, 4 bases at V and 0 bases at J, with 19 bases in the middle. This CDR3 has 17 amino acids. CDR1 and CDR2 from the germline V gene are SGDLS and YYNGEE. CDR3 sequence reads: CASSPRYPEALNTEAFF. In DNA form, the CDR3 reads TGTGCCAGCAGCCCGAGGTACCCTGAAGCCTTGAACACTGAAGCTTTCTTT.

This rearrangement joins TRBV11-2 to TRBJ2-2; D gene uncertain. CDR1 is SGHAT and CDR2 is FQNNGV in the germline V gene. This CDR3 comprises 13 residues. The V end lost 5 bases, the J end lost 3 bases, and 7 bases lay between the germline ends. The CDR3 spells CASSVVDTGELFF. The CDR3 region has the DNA TGTGCCAGCAGCGTGGTAGACACCGGGGAGCTGTTTTTT.

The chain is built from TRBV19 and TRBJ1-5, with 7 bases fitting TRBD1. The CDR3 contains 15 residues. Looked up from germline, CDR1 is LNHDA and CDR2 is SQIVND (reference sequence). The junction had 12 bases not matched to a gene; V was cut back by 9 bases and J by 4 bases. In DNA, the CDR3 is TGTGCCAGCACATCTGTCGGGACAGCTAATCAGCCCCAGCATTTT. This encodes CASTSVGTANQPQHF.

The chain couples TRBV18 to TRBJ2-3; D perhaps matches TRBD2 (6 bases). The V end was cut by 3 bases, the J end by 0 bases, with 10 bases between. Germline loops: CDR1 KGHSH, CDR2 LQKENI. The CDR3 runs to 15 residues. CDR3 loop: CASSPAGSSTDTQYF. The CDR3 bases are TGTGCCAGCTCACCGGCGGGATCTAGCACAGATACGCAGTATTTT.

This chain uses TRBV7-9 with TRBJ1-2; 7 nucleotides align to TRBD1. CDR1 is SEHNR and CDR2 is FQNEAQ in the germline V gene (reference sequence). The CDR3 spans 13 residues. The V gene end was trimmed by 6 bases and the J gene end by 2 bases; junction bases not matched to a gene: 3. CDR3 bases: TGTGCCAGCAGGGAGACAGGGAACTATGGCTACACCTTC. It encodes CASRETGNYGYTF.

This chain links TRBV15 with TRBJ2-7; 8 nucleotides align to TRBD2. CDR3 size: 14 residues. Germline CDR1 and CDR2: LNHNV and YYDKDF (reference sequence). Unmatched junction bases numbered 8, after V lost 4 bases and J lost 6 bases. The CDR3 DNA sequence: TGTGCCACCAGCAACGTGAGGGGGACTAGCGAGCAGTACTTC. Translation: CATSNVRGTSEQYF.

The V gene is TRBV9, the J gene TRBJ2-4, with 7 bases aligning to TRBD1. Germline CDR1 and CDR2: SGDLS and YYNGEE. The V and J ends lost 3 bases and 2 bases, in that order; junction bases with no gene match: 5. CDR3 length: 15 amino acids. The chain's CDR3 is CASSGRQGPKNIQYF. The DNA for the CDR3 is TGTGCCAGCAGCGGACGACAGGGACCCAAAAACATTCAGTACTTC.

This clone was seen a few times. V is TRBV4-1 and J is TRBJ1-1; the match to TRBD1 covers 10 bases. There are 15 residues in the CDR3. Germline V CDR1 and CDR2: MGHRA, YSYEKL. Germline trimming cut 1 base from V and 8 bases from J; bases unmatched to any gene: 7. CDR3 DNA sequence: TGCGCCAGCAGCCAAGTAGGGACAGGGGCATGGGAAGCTTTCTTT. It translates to CASSQVGTGAWEAFF.